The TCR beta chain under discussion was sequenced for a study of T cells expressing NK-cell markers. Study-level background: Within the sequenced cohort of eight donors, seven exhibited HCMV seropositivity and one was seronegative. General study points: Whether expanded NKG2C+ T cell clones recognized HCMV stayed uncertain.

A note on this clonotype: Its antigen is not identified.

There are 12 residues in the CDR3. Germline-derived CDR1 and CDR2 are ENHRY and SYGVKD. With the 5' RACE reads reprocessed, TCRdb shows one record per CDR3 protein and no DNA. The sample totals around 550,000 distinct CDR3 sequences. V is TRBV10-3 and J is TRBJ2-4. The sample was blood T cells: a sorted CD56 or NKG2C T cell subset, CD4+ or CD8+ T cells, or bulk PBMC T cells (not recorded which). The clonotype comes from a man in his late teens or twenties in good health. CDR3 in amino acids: CAMTDANNIQYF.